This T cell receptor (beta chain) comes out of a study of tumor-infiltrating lymphocytes in primary liver carcinoma. Study-wide background: Among the tumors, stages were T1-T3 N0M0 and sizes roughly 4 to 10 cm.

TCR beta cDNA was reverse-transcribed from about 550 ng of total RNA. The reaction used a constant-region primer and ProtoScript II reverse transcriptase. Three-round nested multiplex PCR performed with slightly modified ARM-PCR produced the TCR beta libraries. TRBV1-TRBV30 forward primers and a C-beta reverse primer were used in the first two PCR rounds, which each ran for approximately 11 cycles. TCRdb used MiXCR to reprocess the multiplex PCR reads, holding one entry per CDR3 protein. The sample has roughly 30,000 distinct CDR3 sequences; 76% are singletons. The CDR3 extends over 15 amino acids. Worth noting for this clonotype: Its specificity is not known. The junction does not match germline at one end; this may be a read error.

Each 20-30 mg portion of unsorted bulk tissue served as the source for co-extraction of RNA and DNA. The sampling covered five separate regions of each tumor. Study observations and caveats: Merely some 8-24% of top clones spanned all five tumor regions.

This receptor was identified in a man aged 35-49 years with primary liver carcinoma and hepatitis B virus infection. Sequenced input: liver tumor tissue from sampling region 5. Noted subset: tumor region T5, tumor centre. V is TRBV12-3 or TRBV12-4 and J is TRBJ2-7; 12 bases line up with TRBD1. CDR3 region: CAGSRGTGGSYEQYF. CDR3 sequence (DNA): TGTGCCGGCAGTAGGGGGACAGGGGGCTCATACGAGCAGTACTTC.